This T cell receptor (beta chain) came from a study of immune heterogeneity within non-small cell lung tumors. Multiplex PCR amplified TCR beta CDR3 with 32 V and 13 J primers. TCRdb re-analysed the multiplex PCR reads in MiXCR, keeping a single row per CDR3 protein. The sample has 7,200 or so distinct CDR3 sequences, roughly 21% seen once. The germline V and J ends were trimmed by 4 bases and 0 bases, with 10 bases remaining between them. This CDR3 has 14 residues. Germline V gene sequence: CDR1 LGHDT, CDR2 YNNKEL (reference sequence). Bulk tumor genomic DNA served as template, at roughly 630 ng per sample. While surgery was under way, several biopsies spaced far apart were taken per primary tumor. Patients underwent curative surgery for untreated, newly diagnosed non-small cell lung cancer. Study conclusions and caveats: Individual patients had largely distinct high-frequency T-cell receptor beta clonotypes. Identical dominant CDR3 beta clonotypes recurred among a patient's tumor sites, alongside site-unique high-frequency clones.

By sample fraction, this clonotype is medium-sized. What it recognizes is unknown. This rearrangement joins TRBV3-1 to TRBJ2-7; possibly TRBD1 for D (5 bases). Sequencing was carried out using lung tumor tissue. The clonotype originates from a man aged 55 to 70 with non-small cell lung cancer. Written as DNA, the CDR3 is TGTGCCAGCAGCCGGGGCCCTAGCTCCTACGAGCAGTACTTC. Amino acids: CASSRGPSSYEQYF.